A selection of T cell receptor beta chains follows, all from one sample in a study of response to subunit inactivated influenza vaccine. TCRdb re-derived calls from the RT-PCR reads in MiXCR, one entry per CDR3 protein. The data show 700,000 to 900,000 distinct CDR3 sequences, with 21% seen just once and roughly 10% held by the top ten. The specimen comprised PBMCs from blood, sampled less than 6 days after vaccination. The receptors derive from a man between 50 and 59 years old who received an inactivated influenza vaccine. CDR3s leave out the opening cysteine and the closing phenylalanine or tryptophan. Clone size is not always given. Where it is, it says once, few, many or a class for expanded clones.

length: 14; V: TRBV24-1; size: few; J: TRBJ1-5; CDR3: ATSDSAGGRNQPQH
length: 12; V: TRBV5-6; size: -; J: TRBJ2-1; CDR3: ASSQLTGMAEQF
length: 13; V: TRBV7-7; size: few; J: TRBJ2-7; CDR3: ASSPQTGNADEQY
length: 17; V: TRBV2; size: -; J: TRBJ2-1; CDR3: TICSGTSGRARSYNEQF
length: 13; V: TRBV4-2; size: -; J: TRBJ2-1; CDR3: ASSQSGPSYNEQF
length: 15; V: TRBV14; size: few; J: TRBJ2-1; CDR3: ASSPSRNTLFYNEQF
length: 12; V: TRBV27; size: -; J: TRBJ1-2; CDR3: ASRPGPLNYGYT
length: 14; V: TRBV11-2; size: -; J: TRBJ2-7; CDR3: ASSSLKAGSSREQY
length: 13; V: TRBV9; size: -; J: TRBJ2-1; CDR3: ASSVEAGSRGRQF
length: 18; V: TRBV12-3/TRBV12-4; size: -; J: TRBJ2-3; CDR3: ASSFLGRRGLAGEADTQY
length: 13; V: TRBV20-1; size: few; J: TRBJ2-3; CDR3: SAKSLGSSTDTQY
length: 13; V: TRBV2; size: -; J: TRBJ2-5; CDR3: ASRGGTSGRETQY
length: 17; V: TRBV24-1; size: -; J: TRBJ2-1; CDR3: ATSGRTSGKHSSYNEQF
length: 13; V: TRBV12-3/TRBV12-4; size: -; J: TRBJ2-1; CDR3: ASSLSQGLGNEQF
length: 13; V: TRBV12-3/TRBV12-4; size: -; J: TRBJ2-2; CDR3: ASKKGLAGTGELF
length: 12; V: TRBV6-2/TRBV6-3; size: few; J: TRBJ1-1; CDR3: ASTQGYLNTEAF
length: 14; V: TRBV5-1; size: few; J: TRBJ2-3; CDR3: ASSLGAGGAADTQY
length: 13; V: TRBV20-1; size: few; J: TRBJ1-6; CDR3: SAAKGGTLNSPLH
length: 13; V: TRBV5-1; size: -; J: TRBJ2-5; CDR3: ASSWGDRPQETQY
length: 12; V: TRBV5-1; size: few; J: TRBJ2-5; CDR3: ASSLRRYQETQY
length: 13; V: TRBV5-1; size: -; J: TRBJ2-5; CDR3: ASSPTGSSFETQY
length: 11; V: TRBV28; size: many; J: TRBJ2-7; CDR3: ASMRNAGYEQY
length: 11; V: TRBV6-2/TRBV6-3; size: -; J: TRBJ1-6; CDR3: ASIGQGVFPLH
length: 12; V: TRBV6-5; size: many; J: TRBJ1-1; CDR3: ASSYLGRNTEAF
length: 13; V: TRBV5-1; size: few; J: TRBJ2-5; CDR3: ASSLDVGEQETQY
length: 14; V: TRBV4-3; size: -; J: TRBJ1-3; CDR3: ASSQRTGSSGNTIY
length: 12; V: TRBV5-1; size: many; J: TRBJ2-1; CDR3: ASSLAARGNEQF
length: 13; V: TRBV27; size: few; J: TRBJ2-7; CDR3: ASRGATSGGYEQY
length: 12; V: TRBV12-3/TRBV12-4; size: few; J: TRBJ2-5; CDR3: ASSSWGATETQY
length: 12; V: TRBV10-3; size: -; J: TRBJ2-2; CDR3: AITPGLAVGELF
length: 17; V: TRBV11-1; size: -; J: TRBJ2-3; CDR3: ASSPRLAGILYSTDTQY
length: 15; V: TRBV18; size: few; J: TRBJ2-7; CDR3: ASSPMGLAGDRYEQY
length: 11; V: TRBV5-1; size: few; J: TRBJ1-1; CDR3: ASSLVGPAEAF
length: 13; V: TRBV20-1; size: many; J: TRBJ2-2; CDR3: SARGTVRRTGELF
length: 13; V: TRBV7-8; size: -; J: TRBJ2-3; CDR3: ASSLGGSDLDTQY
length: 15; V: TRBV3-1; size: -; J: TRBJ2-1; CDR3: ASSQDLGTGPYNEQL
length: 12; V: TRBV5-1; size: many; J: TRBJ2-1; CDR3: ASSLPLGGNEQF
length: 11; V: TRBV29-1; size: few; J: TRBJ2-6; CDR3: SVYSSGANVLT
length: 13; V: TRBV7-9; size: many; J: TRBJ2-1; CDR3: ASSLDRVVYNEQF
length: 14; V: TRBV7-9; size: -; J: TRBJ2-3; CDR3: ASSLALAGGGDTQY
length: 13; V: TRBV5-1; size: -; J: TRBJ2-1; CDR3: ASSLGAGVSNEQF
length: 12; V: TRBV5-1; size: many; J: TRBJ1-2; CDR3: ASSLEGLNYGYT
length: 11; V: TRBV3-1; size: -; J: TRBJ1-6; CDR3: ASSQFGGERLH
length: 12; V: TRBV20-1; size: -; J: TRBJ1-1; CDR3: SARGGAPNTEAF
length: 14; V: TRBV6-2/TRBV6-3; size: few; J: TRBJ2-1; CDR3: ASSPSTSGGPNEQF
length: 12; V: TRBV14; size: -; J: TRBJ2-7; CDR3: ASSQRGRYYEQY
length: 11; V: TRBV7-9; size: -; J: TRBJ2-7; CDR3: VSSPRTSNEQY
length: 12; V: TRBV12-3/TRBV12-4; size: many; J: TRBJ2-7; CDR3: ASRDLAGAYEQY